The 19 T cell receptor beta chains in this list originate from one sample, sequenced in a study of blood T cell repertoires in COVID-19. Repertoires were generated with immunoSEQ multiplex PCR, while TCRdb's copy carries only in-frame clones and drops some. Here the sample spans under 95,000 clones, more than 85% being singletons. Sequences were obtained from peripheral blood. These receptors all come from a man aged 45-60 years with COVID-19, enrolled during active disease.

This sequence joins TRBV19 and TRBJ1-1; 9 bases line up with TRBD1. The V segment lost 8 bases and the J segment 6 bases; nucleotides outside the gene matches: 10. The CDR3 has 14 residues. Germline values: CDR1 LNHDA, CDR2 SQIVND (reference sequence). CDR3 protein: CASGTGTGSSEAFF. Written as DNA, the CDR3 is TGTGCCAGTGGTACCGGGACAGGGTCGTCTGAAGCTTTCTTT.

CDR3 sequence (DNA): TGCGCCAGCAGCAGTTCGCGGGAGGGCAATGAGCAGTTCTTC. Translating gives CASSSSREGNEQFF. The J gene is TRBJ2-1, the V gene TRBV5-1, with 9 bases fitting TRBD2. This CDR3 is 14 amino acids long. J was trimmed by 6 bases and V by 4 bases; bases with no gene match: 5. The germline V gene encodes CDR1 SGHRS and CDR2 YFSETQ.

The CDR3 loop reads CASSPGQTSPLHF. CDR3 bases: TGCGCCAGCAGCCCAGGACAGACGTCACCCCTCCACTTT. This sequence joins TRBV5-1 and TRBJ1-6, with D perhaps matching TRBD1 (6 bases). The CDR3 length is 13 residues. The germline V and J ends were trimmed by 4 bases and 10 bases, with 12 bases remaining between them. The germline gives CDR1 SGHRS, CDR2 YFSETQ.

The V and J genes are TRBV28 and TRBJ1-2; 11 bases are shared with TRBD1. The CDR3 loop spans 15 amino acids. V dropped 4 bases and J dropped 3; count of bases not matched to a gene: 4. Germline CDR1 reads MDHEN; CDR2 reads SYDVKM. CDR3 residues: CASSWTGGVDYGYTF. CDR3 nucleotides: TGTGCCAGCAGTTGGACAGGGGGCGTCGACTATGGCTACACCTTC.

This clone was observed a single time. V is TRBV5-4 and J is TRBJ2-5; 7 nucleotides align to TRBD2. With V trimmed by 0 bases and J by 4 bases, 9 bases remained unmatched. Germline V gene sequence: CDR1 SGHNT, CDR2 YYREEE (reference sequence). This CDR3 contains 16 residues. This CDR3 reads CASSLGGRERSETQYF. The CDR3 DNA reads TGTGCCAGCAGCTTGGGAGGGCGGGAGCGGTCAGAGACCCAGTACTTC.

V usage is TRBV19 and J usage is TRBJ1-2, with D possibly matching TRBD1 (6 bases). Germline V lookup: CDR1 LNHDA, CDR2 SQIVND (reference sequence). This CDR3 contains 16 residues. V gave up 11 bases and J gave up 2 bases, with 24 bases separating them. The CDR3 loop is CASNSGHTDNNYGYTF. In DNA, the CDR3 is TGTGCCTCAAACTCGGGACACACCGATAACAACTATGGCTACACCTTC.

With respect to this clone: The sample holds other DNA sequences that translate to the same CDR3. The chain links TRBV12-3 or TRBV12-4 to TRBJ1-3; D is perhaps TRBD1 (6 bases). V lost 6 bases and J lost 0, with 6 bases in between. This CDR3 has 13 amino acids. In nucleotides, the CDR3 is TGTGCCAGCAGAGGGGGCTCTGGAAACACCATATATTTT. Amino acid sequence: CASRGGSGNTIYF.

The chain couples TRBV5-4 to TRBJ1-2; D perhaps matches TRBD1 (6 bases). Between the trimmed V and J ends, which lost 6 bases and 6 bases, there was a span of 12 bases. The CDR3 has 12 residues. The germline gives CDR1 SGHNT, CDR2 YYREEE (reference sequence). DNA of the CDR3: TGTGCCAGCACTTTCTCAGGGGATGGCTACACCTTC. Translated, it gives CASTFSGDGYTF.

The sample holds one count of this clone. This chain connects TRBV4-1 to TRBJ2-3; 7 positions match TRBD2. The junction had 1 base not matched to a gene; V was cut back by 1 base and J by 0 bases. CDR3 length: 15 amino acids. The germline V gene has CDR1 MGHRA and CDR2 YSYEKL. CDR3 DNA sequence: TGCGCCAGCAGCCAAGGGGGGGGAAGCACAGATACGCAGTATTTT. Amino acids: CASSQGGGSTDTQYF.

The rearrangement uses TRBV7-3 and TRBJ2-5; TRBD1 matches at 8 bases. CDR3 length: 15 residues. CDR1 is SGHTA and CDR2 is FQGTGA in the germline V gene. The V gene end was trimmed by 5 bases and the J gene end by 7 bases; junction bases not matched to a gene: 12. The CDR3 loop is CASSLTAGGASTQYF. The CDR3 coding sequence is TGTGCCAGCAGCCTGACCGCAGGGGGCGCCTCGACCCAGTACTTC.

The V call is TRBV5-1, the J call TRBJ2-5; 7 bases fit TRBD1. Germline V CDR1 and CDR2: SGHRS, YFSETQ. Trimming at V came to 2 bases and at J to 2 bases, leaving 6 bases not matched to a gene. This CDR3 is built from 15 residues. In DNA, the CDR3 is TGCGCCAGCAGCTTAACAGGGGCCCCACAAGAGACCCAGTACTTC. Protein: CASSLTGAPQETQYF.

The chain couples TRBV3-1 (or the pseudogene TRBV3-2) to TRBJ2-7; TRBD1 aligns across 8 bases. The germline gives CDR1 LGHDT, CDR2 YNNKEL (reference sequence). V lost 3 bases, J lost 0 bases, and 7 bases stayed unmatched. The CDR3 totals 16 residues. The CDR3 DNA follows: TGTGCCAGCAGCCAGGACGAAGGACAGGGCTCCTACGAGCAGTACTTC. Amino acids: CASSQDEGQGSYEQYF.

The CDR3 bases are TGTGCCAGCAGTCCCCAAGGCGGGCAGACCGGGGAGCTGTTTTTT. Amino acid sequence: CASSPQGGQTGELFF. The chain combines TRBV7-3 with TRBJ2-2; D may be TRBD2 (5 bases). V was cut by 6 bases and J by 5 bases, with 16 bases left in between. The length of the CDR3 is 15 residues. Germline V gene lookup returns CDR1 SGHTA and CDR2 FQGTGA.

The CDR3 protein is CASSEKAGEQYF. The CDR3 DNA reads TGTGCCAGCAGTGAAAAGGCAGGGGAGCAGTACTTC. This chain connects TRBV25-1 to TRBJ2-7, with a tentative D call TRBD1 (5 bases). Per the germline V gene, CDR1 is MGHDK and CDR2 is SYGVNS. The CDR3 extends over 12 amino acids. Trimming took off 2 bases at V and 7 bases at J, with 9 bases between the two ends.

This chain links TRBV19 with TRBJ2-1; 8 bases agree with TRBD2. The CDR3 consists of 15 residues. The V gene's germline CDR1 is LNHDA and CDR2 SQIVND (reference sequence). V trimming: 6 bases; J trimming: 8 bases; junction bases outside the gene matches: 12. The DNA of the CDR3 is TGTGCCAGTAGGGCGGGGACTAGAGGGTTCCATGAGCAGTTCTTC. This encodes CASRAGTRGFHEQFF.

The gene calls are TRBV5-1 and TRBJ2-5; 7 bases match TRBD1. The V gene's germline CDR1 is SGHRS and CDR2 YFSETQ. The CDR3 extends over 17 amino acids. The J segment lost 1 base and the V segment lost 0 bases, leaving 9 bases of the junction unmatched. CDR3 amino acids: CASSLAVGDSTQETQYF. The CDR3 region has the DNA TGCGCCAGCAGCTTGGCCGTCGGGGACAGCACCCAAGAGACCCAGTACTTC.

The chain has TRBV27 and TRBJ2-7; the match to TRBD2 covers 7 bases. Germline CDR1 is MNHEY and CDR2 is SMNVEV (reference sequence). V dropped 0 bases and J dropped 0; count of bases not matched to a gene: 2. This CDR3 region has 15 residues. The chain's CDR3 is CASSLSSGSSYEQYF. In DNA, the CDR3 is TGTGCCAGCAGTTTATCTAGCGGGTCCTCCTACGAGCAGTACTTC.

The rearrangement joins TRBV3-1 (or the pseudogene TRBV3-2) to TRBJ2-2, with D perhaps TRBD2 (5 bases). The CDR3 is made up of 17 amino acids. The germline V and J ends were trimmed by 4 bases and 2 bases, with 17 bases remaining between them. Germline CDR1 and CDR2: LGHDT and YNNKEL (reference sequence). DNA for the CDR3: TGTGCCAGCAGCCCCCCCGAGGGAAGGAGAAACACCGGGGAGCTGTTTTTT. This sequence encodes CASSPPEGRRNTGELFF.

The rearrangement joins TRBV5-6 to TRBJ2-7; TRBD2 agrees at 13 bases. The V gene's germline CDR1 is SGHDT and CDR2 YYEEEE. Trimming at V came to 3 bases and at J to 4 bases, leaving 4 bases not matched to a gene. CDR3 size: 15 residues. As DNA, the CDR3 is TGTGCCAGCAGCTGGGGGACTAGCGGGAATTACGAGCAGTACGTC. Encoded protein: CASSWGTSGNYEQYV.